The 19 T cell receptor beta chains presented below share a single source sample, sequenced in a study of CD8 T cells in ankylosing spondylitis. TCRdb fed the 5' RACE reads into MiXCR, producing one record per CDR3 protein. Here the sample spans some 840,000 distinct CDR3 sequences, 12% being singletons. Study-wide results and caveats: What seemed typical of ankylosing spondylitis blood was a TCR beta motif built from several highly homologous variants.

Antigens of these TCRs are unknown. Sequenced sample: blood, either unsorted or a sorted T cell fraction (not recorded which). The receptors were sampled from a male donor with ankylosing spondylitis.

This clonotype was seen repeatedly, ten times or more. The chain has TRBV12-3 or TRBV12-4 and TRBJ1-5; D is unresolved. The CDR3 runs to 12 residues. V dropped 3 bases and J dropped 5 bases, with 5 bases sitting between them. For the CDR3, the DNA is TGTGCCAGCAGTTTTCGAGATCAGCCCCAGCATTTT. Encoded protein: CASSFRDQPQHF.

This clonotype was observed a few times. This rearrangement joins TRBV7-2 to TRBJ2-7, with D uncertain. CDR3 size: 13 residues. The V and J ends lost 4 bases and 6 bases respectively, with 13 bases between them. The germline V gene has CDR1 SGHTA and CDR2 FQGNSA. CDR3 sequence (DNA): TGTGCCAGCAGCTCTCGACAACCCGGCGAGCAGTACTTC. Its translation is CASSSRQPGEQYF.

CDR3 nucleotides: TGTGCCAGCAGCATTCTAGGGGCCTTGAACACTGAAGCTTTCTTT. It is translated as CASSILGALNTEAFF. This chain connects TRBV9 to TRBJ1-1; D may be TRBD1 (5 bases). CDR1 SGDLS and CDR2 YYNGEE come from the germline V gene. The CDR3 is 15 amino acids. V lost 4 bases and J 0 bases, leaving 13 bases between the germline ends.

Turning to this clonotype: One end of the junction does not line up with germline, which may come from a read error. This chain uses TRBV9 with TRBJ2-3, with 9 bases that match TRBD1. Germline V CDR1 and CDR2: SGDLS, YYNGEE. This CDR3 has 15 residues. CDR3 amino acids: CASSIGTGTTDAQYF. The CDR3 bases are TGTGCCAGCAGCATCGGGACAGGGACGACAGATGCGCAGTATTTT. The full variable domain, rest sourced from reference TRBV9 and TRBJ2-3, is DSGVTQTPKHLITATGQRVTLRCSPRSGDLSVYWYQQSLDQGLQFLIQYYNGEERAKGNILERFSAQQFPDLHSELNLSSLELGDSALYFCASSIGTGTTDAQYFGPGTRLTVL.

This clonotype was observed many times. The chain carries TRBV29-1 and TRBJ2-4; D possibly matches TRBD1 or TRBD2 (5 bases each). The V gene lost 6 bases and the J gene lost 5 bases, with 14 bases spanning the gap. Per germline, CDR1 SQVTM and CDR2 ANQGSEA. There are 13 residues in the CDR3. CDR3 nucleotide sequence: TGCAGCGTCCTGGGGATGGGGGAAAACATTCAGTACTTC. Translated, it gives CSVLGMGENIQYF. Full variable domain (remainder filled in from reference TRBV29-1 and TRBJ2-4): SAVISQKPSRDICQRGTSLTIQCQVDSQVTMMFWYRQQPGQSLTLIATANQGSEATYESGFVIDKFPISRPNLTFSTLTVSNMSPEDSSIYLCSVLGMGENIQYFGAGTRLSVL.

This clonotype has more than one count but fewer than ten. The chain combines TRBV11-2 with TRBJ2-7, with 8 nucleotides matching TRBD2. Germline lookup yields CDR1 SGHAT and CDR2 FQNNGV. Trimming took 3 bases from V and 7 from J; bases not matched to a gene: 5. This CDR3 comprises 13 residues. Here the CDR3 DNA reads TGTGCCAGCAGCTTTCGGGAGGGAGGGGAGCAGTACTTC. Its protein product is CASSFREGGEQYF.

This clonotype was counted at least ten times. The CDR3 region is CASSFRRRSTGELFF. CDR3 nucleotide sequence: TGTGCCAGCAGTTTCAGGAGACGGTCCACCGGGGAGCTGTTTTTT. This sequence joins TRBV12-3 or TRBV12-4 and TRBJ2-2; no reliable D call. Trimming pared 3 bases from V and 4 bases from J, leaving 12 bases between. The CDR3 length is 15 residues.

This sequence joins TRBV6-2 or TRBV6-3 and TRBJ2-3, with 8 positions matching TRBD1. The ends lost 6 bases at V and 3 bases at J; junction bases unmatched: 5. The CDR3 contains 14 residues. Germline V CDR1 and CDR2: MNHEY, SVGEGT. Written as DNA, the CDR3 is TGTGCCAGCAGGAAGCAGGGGGCTACAGATACGCAGTATTTT. Its protein is CASRKQGATDTQYF.

This clonotype was seen more than once but under ten times. V usage is TRBV6-5 and J usage is TRBJ1-5; no clear D. Germline CDR1 reads MNHEY; CDR2 reads SVGAGI. With 4 bases removed from V and 3 bases from J, the gap between germline ends came to 13 bases. The CDR3 is 15 residues long. CDR3 protein: CASSSRRAYNQPQHF. CDR3 nucleotides: TGTGCCAGCAGTTCCCGGAGGGCGTACAATCAGCCCCAGCATTTT.

The rearrangement uses TRBV6-5 and TRBJ2-7, with 9 positions matching TRBD1. V dropped 4 bases and J dropped 5; count of bases not matched to a gene: 12. Germline CDR1 MNHEY, CDR2 SVGAGI. The CDR3 runs 16 residues. CDR3: CASSFPPGTGNDEQYF. The CDR3 coding sequence is TGTGCCAGCAGTTTTCCCCCCGGGACAGGGAACGACGAGCAGTACTTC.

This clonotype was recorded many times. This sequence joins TRBV29-1 and TRBJ2-3, with D tentatively TRBD2 (6 bases). Germline lookup yields CDR1 SQVTM and CDR2 ANQGSEA. This CDR3 has 13 residues. V lost 1 base and J 1 base, leaving 6 bases between the germline ends. The DNA of the CDR3 is TGCAGCGTTGAAGCGGGGGGCACAGATACGCAGTATTTT. Its protein product is CSVEAGGTDTQYF.

The chain has TRBV15 and TRBJ1-6; no clear D. CDR1 LNHNV and CDR2 YYDKDF come from the germline V gene (reference sequence). The CDR3 contains 13 residues. V was clipped by 0 bases and J by 10 bases, with 7 bases between them. This CDR3 reads CATSREGRSPLHF. The CDR3 DNA reads as TGTGCCACCAGCAGAGAGGGTAGATCACCCCTCCACTTT. Full variable domain (outside the CDR3, taken from reference TRBV15 and TRBJ1-6): DAMVIQNPRYQVTQFGKPVTLSCSQTLNHNVMYWYQQKSSQAPKLLFHYYDKDFNNEADTPDNFQSRRPNTSFCFLDIRSPGLGDTAMYLCATSREGRSPLHFGNGTRLTVT.

The V and J genes are TRBV7-2 and TRBJ2-3; 10 bases align to TRBD1. Germline assignment: CDR1 SGHTA and CDR2 FQGNSA. The CDR3 loop spans 15 amino acids. J lost 5 bases, V lost 7 bases, and 9 bases had no gene match. The CDR3 coding sequence is TGTGCCAGCACCCCCCCGGACAGGGGGATAGATACGCAGTATTTT. Amino acids: CASTPPDRGIDTQYF. Together with reference TRBV7-2 and TRBJ2-3, the CDR3 gives the full variable domain: GAGVSQSPSNKVTEKGKDVELRCDPISGHTALYWYRQSLGQGLEFLIYFQGNSAPDKSGLPSDRFSAERTGGSVSTLTIQRTQQEDSAVYLCASTPPDRGIDTQYFGPGTRLTVL.

J is TRBJ2-7 and V is TRBV11-2; 10 nucleotides match TRBD2. V trimming: 5 bases; J trimming: 7 bases; junction bases outside the gene matches: 23. Germline V gene lookup returns CDR1 SGHAT and CDR2 FQNNGV. This CDR3 is 19 amino acids long. The DNA for the CDR3 is TGTGCCAGCAGCATATGGACTAGCGGCCTGGTCCAAGGACTACAGGAGCAGTACTTC. Its translation: CASSIWTSGLVQGLQEQYF. Drawing the rest from reference TRBV11-2 and TRBJ2-7, the complete variable domain is EAGVAQSPRYKIIEKRQSVAFWCNPISGHATLYWYQQILGQGPKLLIQFQNNGVVDDSQLPKDRFSAERLKGVDSTLKIQPAKLEDSAVYLCASSIWTSGLVQGLQEQYFGPGTRLTVT.

In this sample, this clonotype turned up many times. The J gene is TRBJ2-1, the V gene TRBV9; D is ambiguous. Germline loops: CDR1 SGDLS, CDR2 YYNGEE. Trimming shortened V by 0 bases and J by 3 bases, and 4 bases separated the two germline ends. The CDR3 has 13 amino acids. The CDR3 sequence is CASSVADYNEQFF. CDR3 bases: TGTGCCAGCAGCGTAGCGGACTACAATGAGCAGTTCTTC.

This sequence joins TRBV18 and TRBJ2-3; 9 nucleotides match TRBD2. Trimming cost V 3 bases and J 2 bases; bases outside gene matches: 6. Per the germline V gene, CDR1 is KGHSH and CDR2 is LQKENI. This CDR3 spans 16 amino acids. The CDR3 loop is CASSPFAGGFTDTQYF. The CDR3 DNA sequence: TGTGCCAGCTCACCCTTCGCGGGAGGGTTCACAGATACGCAGTATTTT.

This sequence joins TRBV20-1 and TRBJ1-1; D gene unclear. V gave up 1 base and J gave up 1 base, with 10 bases separating them. The CDR3 is made up of 14 amino acids. The germline V gene encodes CDR1 DFQATT and CDR2 SNEGSKA (reference sequence). CDR3: CSARVKGPNTEAFF. In nucleotides, the CDR3 is TGCAGTGCTAGAGTAAAAGGACCGAACACTGAAGCTTTCTTT.

This chain joins TRBV6-6 and TRBJ1-1; D is undetermined. The length of the CDR3 is 13 residues. The V and J ends lost 8 bases and 0 bases respectively, with 10 bases between them. Per the germline V gene, CDR1 is MNHNY and CDR2 is SVGAGI (reference sequence). The CDR3 spells CASWKGMNTEAFF. DNA of the CDR3: TGTGCCAGCTGGAAGGGAATGAACACTGAAGCTTTCTTT.

This clonotype showed up just a few times. The chain uses TRBV10-3 and TRBJ2-7, with TRBD1 matching 7 bases. Germline V lookup: CDR1 ENHRY, CDR2 SYGVKD. V shed 5 bases and J 6 bases; nucleotides not matched to a gene: 7. The CDR3 sequence is 13 residues long. CDR3 residues: CAISRQGGGEQYF. The CDR3 DNA reads as TGTGCCATCAGTCGACAGGGTGGGGGCGAGCAGTACTTC.